The sequence of this TCR beta chain was determined in a study of blood T cells in healthy people across ages. This CDR3 spans 15 amino acids. CDR1 is DFQATT, CDR2 SNEGSKA, per germline (reference sequence). With V trimmed by 0 bases and J by 7 bases, 8 bases remained unmatched. The second PCR ran about 6 to 12 cycles with a sample-barcoded 5' primer and J-beta primers. In TCRdb, the 5' RACE reads were re-called with MiXCR into one record per CDR3 protein. The sample lists about 640,000 distinct CDR3 sequences, under 70% occurring once. The sample was blood. This sequence joins TRBV20-1 and TRBJ2-1; TRBD2 matches 8 bases. The clonotype was recovered from a man aged 55 to 69 in good health. CDR3 sequence (DNA): TGCAGTGCTAGAGATGAACCGGGGGGGAAGAATGAGCAGTTCTTC. Protein product: CSARDEPGGKNEQFF.